A selection of T cell receptor beta chains follows, all from one sample in a study of human T cells and chemical hapten exposure. TCRdb re-derived calls from the RACE reads in MiXCR, one entry per CDR3 protein. The sample lists under 90,000 distinct CDR3 sequences; 7.5% to 9.5% were seen once. Source: whole blood, taken in connection with sensitization to the hapten diphenylcyclopropenone (DPC). Receptors originate from a woman aged 45-59 years with alopecia areata. Some clones in this sample may be carry-over from other donors' samples. CDR3s include the opening cysteine and the closing phenylalanine or tryptophan. A D gene is named only where the DNA matches it firmly. Clone size is shown for a subset of rows, as once, few, many or a class of expanded clone.

>TRBV7-2|TRBJ2-3|-|few
CASSSLKAQYF
TGTGCCAGCAGCTCCCTTAAAGCGCAGTATTTT
>TRBV19|TRBJ1-5|-|few
CASSIAPAEGRDQPQHF
TGTGCCAGTAGTATAGCTCCGGCAGAGGGACGGGACCAGCCCCAGCATTTT
>TRBV5-6|TRBJ2-6|-|few
CASSFKSAGANVLTF
TGTGCCAGCAGCTTTAAAAGTGCCGGGGCCAACGTCCTGACTTTC
>TRBV13|TRBJ2-7|TRBD2|few
CASSTSGRAYEQYF
TGTGCCAGCAGCACCAGCGGGAGGGCCTACGAGCAGTACTTC
>TRBV25-1|TRBJ2-3|-|-
CASSVGLGPSTDTQYF
TGTGCCAGCAGTGTCGGTTTGGGTCCTAGCACAGATACGCAGTATTTT
>TRBV7-2|TRBJ2-1|TRBD2|few
CASSLFLLLAGEHNEQFF
TGTGCCAGCAGCTTATTCCTCCTACTAGCGGGGGAACACAATGAGCAGTTCTTC
>TRBV27|TRBJ2-7|TRBD1|few
CASSPTGSYEQYF
TGTGCCAGCAGTCCGACAGGGTCCTACGAGCAGTACTTC
>TRBV6-2/TRBV6-3|TRBJ2-1|TRBD2|few
CASRPSGSGWFF
TGTGCCAGCAGGCCCAGCGGGAGCGGGTGGTTCTTC
>TRBV29-1|TRBJ2-3|-|-
CSVERVPDTQYF
TGCAGCGTTGAACGGGTCCCCGATACGCAGTATTTT
>TRBV4-3|TRBJ1-6|-|few
CASSQETLAYNSPLHF
TGCGCCAGCAGCCAAGAAACCCTCGCCTATAATTCACCCCTCCACTTT
>TRBV4-1|TRBJ1-4|-|many
CASSPRSTGAGEKLFF
TGCGCCAGCAGCCCCCGGTCAACCGGGGCAGGGGAAAAACTGTTTTTT
>TRBV5-1|TRBJ1-2|-|-
CASSGDNNYGYTF
TGCGCCAGCAGCGGGGACAATAACTATGGCTACACCTTC
>TRBV28|TRBJ2-7|TRBD2|-
CASSLSLAGDEQYF
TGTGCCAGCAGTTTAAGTCTAGCGGGAGACGAGCAGTACTTC
>TRBV6-5|TRBJ2-7|-|-
CASRRGVGAYEQYF
TGTGCCAGCAGGAGGGGGGTAGGGGCCTACGAGCAGTACTTC
>TRBV11-3|TRBJ2-3|-|few
CASSLTSATDTQYF
TGTGCCAGCAGCTTAACCAGCGCCACAGATACGCAGTATTTT
>TRBV24-1|TRBJ2-3|-|many
CATSAPITGTDTQYF
TGTGCCACCAGTGCCCCCATCACGGGCACAGATACGCAGTATTTT
>TRBV11-2|TRBJ2-1|-|many
CASSLSGTSDEQFF
TGTGCCAGCAGCTTATCCGGGACGAGCGATGAGCAGTTCTTC
>TRBV21-1|TRBJ2-7|-|few
CASSTETRVDLAGYPSYEQYF
TGTGCCAGCTCTACGGAGACCCGCGTGGACCTAGCGGGTTACCCCTCCTACGAGCAGTACTTC
>TRBV21-1|TRBJ1-5|-|many
CASSSGEGAHQPQHF
TGTGCCAGCAGCAGTGGGGAGGGGGCTCATCAGCCCCAGCATTTT
>TRBV7-9|TRBJ2-3|-|-
CASSTTDRQDTQYF
TGTGCCAGCAGCACAACCGACAGGCAAGATACGCAGTATTTT
>TRBV7-2|TRBJ1-1|-|many
CASSLARVTTFF
TGTGCCAGCAGCTTAGCGAGAGTAACGACTTTCTTT